This T cell receptor beta chain was identified in a study of T cell repertoires in cytomegalovirus infection. The wider study: CMV infection and matching HLA type were both indicated by public TCR beta signatures. Study-wide findings and caveats: CMV-specific TCR beta clonotypes restricted by HLA-C were the ones dominating the ex vivo response. Pooled public TCR beta family frequency picked out CMV carriers with the relevant HLA.

CDR1 is SGHAT and CDR2 is FQNNGV in the germline V gene. After removal of 5 bases from V and 4 bases from J, the junction contained 13 bases not matched to a gene. CDR3 size: 16 residues. There are many counts of this clonotype. What it binds is unknown. TCRdb reprocessed the reads with MiXCR, giving one entry per CDR3 protein. The sample has 500,000 to 600,000 distinct CDR3 sequences; approximately 17% are singletons. This chain connects TRBV11-2 to TRBJ2-5; 7 nucleotides align to TRBD2. The TCR was taken from a human donor in good health (CMV status not recorded). Some clones in this sample may be carry-over from other donors' samples. The sample consisted of CD8+ T cells from PBMCs. The CDR3 sequence is CASSLAGRGMGETQYF. DNA of the CDR3: TGTGCCAGCAGCCTCGCCGGGCGGGGGATGGGAGAGACCCAGTACTTC.